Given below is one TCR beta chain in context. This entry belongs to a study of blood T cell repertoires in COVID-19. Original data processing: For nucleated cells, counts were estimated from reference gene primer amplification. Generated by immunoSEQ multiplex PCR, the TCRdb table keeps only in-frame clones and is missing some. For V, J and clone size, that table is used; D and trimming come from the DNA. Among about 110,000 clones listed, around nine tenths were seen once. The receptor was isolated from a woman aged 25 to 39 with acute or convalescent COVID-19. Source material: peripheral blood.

For the CDR3, the DNA is TGCAGCGTTGTTGACTGGCGGGAAGACTACAATGAGCAGTTCTTC. This gives the protein CSVVDWREDYNEQFF. The chain carries TRBV29-1 and TRBJ2-1, with D possibly matching TRBD2 (6 bases). Trimming took 4 bases from V and 3 from J, leaving 16 bases between them. Germline V gives CDR1 SQVTM, CDR2 ANQGSEA. This CDR3 contains 15 residues.